What follows are 24 T cell receptor beta chains derived from one specimen sequenced in a study of cytomegalovirus exposure and HLA in healthy donors. PCR was performed using 60 Vbeta and 13 Jbeta primers. Assay used: immunoSEQ multiplex PCR; TCRdb lists only in-frame clones, some missing. The sample lists some 90,000 clones, roughly 84% occurring once. Source material: PBMCs. These receptors were taken from a man aged 30 to 45 in good health and CMV-seronegative.

The chain employs TRBV7-8 and TRBJ2-7, with a possible D match to TRBD1 (7 bases). In germline, CDR1 is SGHVS, CDR2 FQNEAQ. The CDR3 is 15 residues long. The V gene lost 5 bases and the J gene lost 4 bases, with 18 bases spanning the gap. CDR3 nucleotides: TGTGCCAGCAGCACAGGCGGGACAGCGTCTTACGAGCAGTACTTC. It codes for CASSTGGTASYEQYF.

This clone has only one observation. The V and J genes are TRBV2 and TRBJ2-6; 7 positions agree with TRBD2. After removal of 10 bases from V and 1 base from J, the junction contained 1 base not matched to a gene. Germline values: CDR1 SNHLY, CDR2 FYNNEI. This CDR3 contains 13 residues. The CDR3 sequence: CATGRSGANVLTF. The CDR3 region has the DNA TGTGCCACCGGGAGGTCTGGGGCCAACGTCCTGACTTTC. The full variable domain, with the rest looked up from reference TRBV2 and TRBJ2-6, is EPEVTQTPSHQVTQMGQEVILRCVPISNHLYFYWYRQILGQKVEFLVSFYNNEISEKSEIFDDQFSVERPDGSNFTLKIRSTKLEDSAMYFCATGRSGANVLTFGAGSRLTVL.

This clone was observed a few times. The rearrangement links TRBV5-6 to TRBJ1-2, with D perhaps TRBD1 (5 bases). Germline-derived CDR1 and CDR2 are SGHDT and YYEEEE. The CDR3 contains 17 residues. The V gene lost 4 bases and the J gene lost 0 bases, with 19 bases spanning the gap. The CDR3 spells CASSPSGGVGSNYGYTF. CDR3 in DNA: TGTGCCAGCAGCCCCTCGGGAGGGGTCGGGTCTAACTATGGCTACACCTTC. The variable domain in full, completed from reference TRBV5-6 and TRBJ1-2, reads DAGVTQSPTHLIKTRGQQVTLRCSPKSGHDTVSWYQQALGQGPQFIFQYYEEEERQRGNFPDRFSGHQFPNYSSELNVNALLLGDSALYLCASSPSGGVGSNYGYTFGSGTRLTVV.

V gene TRBV7-9 combines with J gene TRBJ2-1, with D possibly matching TRBD2 (7 bases). CDR1 is SEHNR and CDR2 is FQNEAQ in the germline V gene (reference sequence). Trimming cost V 4 bases and J 7 bases, with 17 bases left between them. The CDR3 covers 15 residues. The DNA for the CDR3 is TGTGCCAGCAGCTGGTTCGACGGGGGGCGGAATGAGCAGTTCTTC. Translation: CASSWFDGGRNEQFF. Full variable domain (rest looked up from reference TRBV7-9 and TRBJ2-1): DTGVSQNPRHKITKRGQNVTFRCDPISEHNRLYWYRQTLGQGPEFLTYFQNEAQLEKSRLLSDRFSAERPKGSFSTLEIQRTEQGDSAMYLCASSWFDGGRNEQFFGPGTRLTVL.

This clone was seen repeatedly, ten times or more. The chain recombines TRBV6-4 with TRBJ1-2; 10 bases align to TRBD1. CDR1 MRHNA and CDR2 SNTAGT come from the germline V gene. The CDR3 runs to 13 residues. The J segment lost 8 bases and the V segment lost 0 bases, leaving 0 bases of the junction unmatched. CDR3 sequence reads: CASSDSTGGGYTF. In nucleotides, the CDR3 is TGTGCCAGCAGTGACTCGACAGGGGGCGGCTACACCTTC.

A few counts support this clone. The rearrangement joins TRBV6-1 to TRBJ1-5, with D possibly matching TRBD1 (6 bases). V lost 7 bases to trimming and J lost 0 bases, with 10 bases between them. The CDR3 loop spans 14 amino acids. Germline V gene sequence: CDR1 MNHNS, CDR2 SASEGT. The CDR3: CASTGQNSNQPQHF. CDR3 DNA: TGTGCCAGCACAGGACAGAATAGCAATCAGCCCCAGCATTTT.

This clone appeared once. J is TRBJ2-3 and V is TRBV5-1, with D possibly being TRBD2 (5 bases). The CDR3 extends over 14 amino acids. Germline loops: CDR1 SGHRS, CDR2 YFSETQ. V shed 4 bases and J shed 4 bases, with 13 bases lying between them. DNA of the CDR3: TGCGCCAGCAGCCACGGACTTGTGGCAGATACGCAGTATTTT. Protein product: CASSHGLVADTQYF.

The chain recombines TRBV5-1 with TRBJ1-4; 9 bases map to TRBD1. The CDR3 is 14 residues long. Germline lookup yields CDR1 SGHRS and CDR2 YFSETQ. V lost 2 bases, J lost 8 bases, and 4 bases stayed unmatched. The CDR3 is CASSLGTGNEKLFF. CDR3 bases: TGCGCCAGCAGCTTAGGGACAGGGAACGAAAAACTGTTTTTT.

V and J are TRBV5-1 and TRBJ2-3, with TRBD2 matching over 13 bases. This CDR3 has 19 amino acids. After removal of 3 bases from V and 2 bases from J, the junction contained 12 bases not matched to a gene. Germline values: CDR1 SGHRS, CDR2 YFSETQ. CDR3 coding DNA: TGCGCCAGCAGCTCTTCGGGACTAGCGGGGTTTGGAGCCACAGATACGCAGTATTTT. Its translation: CASSSSGLAGFGATDTQYF.

J is TRBJ2-5 and V is TRBV15, with D perhaps TRBD1 (5 bases). V was pared by 0 bases and J by 3 bases, with 8 bases between. Germline assignment: CDR1 LNHNV and CDR2 YYDKDF (reference sequence). The CDR3 has 14 amino acids. CDR3 sequence reads: CATSRDLGEETQYF. The CDR3 DNA reads TGTGCCACCAGCAGAGATCTAGGGGAAGAGACCCAGTACTTC.

This chain connects TRBV11-3 to TRBJ2-2; tentative D call: TRBD1 (7 bases). Trimming took off 5 bases at V and 6 bases at J, with 13 bases between the two ends. Germline lookup yields CDR1 SGHNT and CDR2 YENEEA. There are 14 residues in the CDR3. The CDR3 reads CASSLQGGAGELFF. The CDR3 DNA sequence: TGTGCCAGCAGCCTCCAGGGGGGCGCCGGGGAGCTGTTTTTT.

This chain joins TRBV12-5 and TRBJ1-3; perhaps TRBD1 as D (6 bases). The CDR3 length is 15 residues. Germline assignment: CDR1 LGHNT and CDR2 FRNRAP. The ends were cut back, 6 bases at V and 4 bases at J, with 16 bases in the middle. CDR3 nucleotides: TGTGCTAGTGGCGAGGCCAGGGGCTACGGAAACACCATATATTTT. This codes for CASGEARGYGNTIYF.

This chain uses TRBV7-9 with TRBJ2-7, with unresolved D. This CDR3 has 13 amino acids. CDR1 and CDR2 from the germline V gene are SEHNR and FQNEAQ (reference sequence). V shed 0 bases and J shed 1 base, with 4 bases lying between them. CDR3 region: CASSLAASYEQYF. CDR3 bases: TGTGCCAGCAGCTTAGCGGCTTCCTACGAGCAGTACTTC.

The count of this clone is one. The chain links TRBV27 to TRBJ1-6; 7 bases map to TRBD1. V trimming: 7 bases; J trimming: 8 bases; junction bases outside the gene matches: 5. There are 13 residues in the CDR3. Germline values: CDR1 MNHEY, CDR2 SMNVEV (reference sequence). DNA of the CDR3: TGTGCCAGCAACCCAACAGGGGATTCACCCCTCCACTTT. This gives the protein CASNPTGDSPLHF.

This chain uses TRBV29-1 with TRBJ2-1; possibly TRBD2 for D (6 bases). Germline assignment: CDR1 SQVTM and CDR2 ANQGSEA. Between the trimmed V and J ends, which lost 6 bases and 7 bases, there was a span of 7 bases. The CDR3 loop spans 10 amino acids. The CDR3 protein is CSVGGNEQFF. CDR3 DNA sequence: TGCAGCGTGGGGGGAAATGAGCAGTTCTTC.

The chain combines TRBV5-1 with TRBJ2-7; TRBD2 aligns across 7 bases. CDR1 and CDR2 from the germline V gene are SGHRS and YFSETQ. The CDR3 contains 14 residues. V gave up 1 base and J gave up 2 bases; unmatched junction bases: 3. CDR3: CASSLNGRPYEQYF. The CDR3 coding sequence is TGCGCCAGCAGCTTGAACGGGAGGCCCTACGAGCAGTACTTC.

J is TRBJ2-6 and V is TRBV5-4, with D uncertain. CDR1 is SGHNT, CDR2 YYREEE, per germline (reference sequence). V was shortened by 4 bases and J by 0 bases, with 8 bases between the two germline ends. The CDR3 runs to 15 residues. The CDR3 reads CASSLTVSGANVLTF. In nucleotides, the CDR3 is TGTGCCAGCAGCCTAACAGTCTCTGGGGCCAACGTCCTGACTTTC.

The chain recombines TRBV15 with TRBJ1-2; TRBD1 agrees at 7 bases. Germline V CDR1 and CDR2: LNHNV, YYDKDF (reference sequence). The CDR3 sequence is 14 residues long. With V trimmed by 5 bases and J by 7 bases, 10 bases remained unmatched. CDR3 sequence reads: CATSGGQDYVGYTF. The CDR3, as DNA: TGTGCCACCAGCGGTGGACAGGACTATGTTGGCTACACCTTC.

V is TRBV5-1 and J is TRBJ2-7; 7 nucleotides align to TRBD1. From germline, CDR1 is SGHRS and CDR2 YFSETQ. J was trimmed by 3 bases and V by 5 bases; bases with no gene match: 5. This CDR3 is 13 amino acids long. The CDR3 DNA sequence: TGCGCCAGCAGTTATGACAGGGACTACGAGCAGTACTTC. This codes for CASSYDRDYEQYF.

This chain links TRBV5-1 with TRBJ2-3; 9 bases are shared with TRBD2. V dropped 2 bases and J dropped 1; count of bases not matched to a gene: 2. This CDR3 has 15 amino acids. Per germline, CDR1 SGHRS and CDR2 YFSETQ. The CDR3 is CASSFLAGRTDTQYF. The CDR3 bases are TGCGCCAGCAGCTTCCTAGCGGGGCGCACAGATACGCAGTATTTT.

The rearrangement joins TRBV2 to TRBJ1-2; 9 bases agree with TRBD1. Germline trimming cut 8 bases from V and 4 bases from J; bases unmatched to any gene: 8. The CDR3 has 14 residues. Germline V gene data show CDR1 as SNHLY and CDR2 as FYNNEI. CDR3 region: CASGQGSFFYGYTF. The DNA of the CDR3 is TGTGCCAGCGGACAGGGGTCTTTCTTCTATGGCTACACCTTC.

The rearrangement uses TRBV5-1 and TRBJ2-3, with D maybe TRBD2 (5 bases). Germline CDR1 reads SGHRS; CDR2 reads YFSETQ. V was shortened by 0 bases and J by 2 bases, with 10 bases between the two germline ends. This CDR3 region has 15 residues. The CDR3 DNA is TGCGCCAGCAGCTTGGCTGCGACTACCACAGATACGCAGTATTTT. It codes for CASSLAATTTDTQYF.

J is TRBJ2-3 and V is TRBV2, with 7 bases that match TRBD2. Germline CDR1 SNHLY, CDR2 FYNNEI. With 1 base clipped from V and 2 bases from J, the junction kept 3 bases outside the gene matches. This CDR3 spans 15 amino acids. CDR3 sequence: CASSEVAGDTDTQYF. The CDR3 nucleotides are TGTGCCAGCAGTGAAGTGGCGGGGGACACAGATACGCAGTATTTT.

The chain couples TRBV9 to TRBJ1-1; D remains unclear. CDR1 and CDR2 from the germline V gene are SGDLS and YYNGEE. Trimming took off 0 bases at V and 4 bases at J, with 10 bases between the two ends. There are 14 residues in the CDR3. The CDR3 region has the DNA TGTGCCAGCAGCGTAGGTTCTGTGTCCACTGAAGCTTTCTTT. Protein sequence: CASSVGSVSTEAFF.